This TCR beta chain was obtained from a study of blood T cell repertoires in COVID-19. Study context: The United States, Italy and Spain supplied acute and convalescent COVID-19 samples.

Seattle researchers signed up patients amid active infection and tracked them longitudinally. The CDR3 consists of 14 residues. Germline-derived CDR1 and CDR2 are SGHTA and FQGNSA. The ends were cut back, 5 bases at V and 1 base at J, with 11 bases in the middle. Authors' analysis steps: Amplification with reference gene primers provided the estimates of nucleated cell counts. Assay used: immunoSEQ multiplex PCR; TCRdb lists only in-frame clones, some missing. That table is the source of V, J and clone size, and D and trimming were worked out from the DNA. The data show approximately 88,000 clones, with approximately 84% seen just once and more than 6% held by the top ten.

The chain recombines TRBV7-2 with TRBJ1-2, with D unresolved. The sequence derives from a man in his sixties or seventies with COVID-19, enrolled during active disease. Input material: peripheral blood. The chain's CDR3 is CASSQAAHNYGYTF. The DNA for the CDR3 is TGTGCCAGCAGCCAAGCCGCTCATAACTATGGCTACACCTTC. The complete variable domain, with remaining parts taken from reference TRBV7-2 and TRBJ1-2, reads GAGVSQSPSNKVTEKGKDVELRCDPISGHTALYWYRQSLGQGLEFLIYFQGNSAPDKSGLPSDRFSAERTGGSVSTLTIQRTQQEDSAVYLCASSQAAHNYGYTFGSGTRLTVV.